What follows are 16 T cell receptor beta chains derived from one specimen sequenced in a study of T cells in Graves' hyperthyroidism and ophthalmopathy. RNA transcripts yielded amplified TCR beta CDR3 regions. Carried out on the TCR CDR3, a first-round RT-PCR used the HTBI primer set. TCRdb re-called the multiplex PCR reads through MiXCR, storing one row per CDR3 protein. The sample lists approximately 600,000 distinct CDR3 sequences, 11% to 15% occurring once. Sequenced: blood. These receptor sequences come from a woman under 30 with Graves' ophthalmopathy.

The gene calls are TRBV20-1 and TRBJ2-3, with TRBD1 matching 9 bases. Losses at the gene ends were 3 bases for V and 4 bases for J; bases not matched to a gene: 11. This CDR3 spans 16 amino acids. Germline V gene sequence: CDR1 DFQATT, CDR2 SNEGSKA (reference sequence). Written as DNA, the CDR3 is TGCAGTGCTAGCGCCCTGGGACAGGGCAACGCAGATACGCAGTATTTT. It codes for CSASALGQGNADTQYF.

This clonotype was observed once. Given a much more abundant clone one base away, this may be a read error. The chain joins TRBV7-2 to TRBJ2-7; D tentatively reads TRBD1 or TRBD2 (6 bases each). Per the germline V gene, CDR1 is SGHTA and CDR2 is FQGNSA. The CDR3 length is 14 residues. The CDR3 DNA sequence: TGCGCCAGCAGCCGAGGGGGACTCAGGCACGAGCAGTACTTC. This translates into CASSRGGLRHEQYF. Combining the CDR3 with reference TRBV7-2 and TRBJ2-7 gives the whole variable domain GAGVSQSPSNKVTEKGKDVELRCDPISGHTALYWYRQSLGQGLEFLIYFQGNSAPDKSGLPSDRFSAERTGGSVSTLTIQRTQQEDSAVYLCASSRGGLRHEQYFGPGTRLTVT.

This clonotype was recorded only once. This may stem from a read error, because a much larger clone lies one nucleotide away. The chain employs TRBV4-1 and TRBJ2-7, with D maybe TRBD1 (6 bases). Germline-derived CDR1 and CDR2 are MGHRA and YSYEKL. Deletions cut 1 base from V and 7 bases from J, with 17 bases between. This CDR3 region has 15 residues. CDR3 nucleotide sequence: TGCGCCAGCAGCCAAGTAACTAACAGGGTCGATGAGCAGTACTTC. It translates to CASSQVTNRVDEQYF.

This clonotype was observed a handful of times. V gene TRBV7-2 combines with J gene TRBJ1-2; 8 bases line up with TRBD1. This CDR3 has 16 residues. V trimming: 2 bases; J trimming: 5 bases; junction bases outside the gene matches: 10. CDR1 and CDR2 from the germline V gene are SGHTA and FQGNSA. The CDR3 loop is CASSLTGTGGFYGYTF. DNA for the CDR3: TGTGCCAGCAGCTTAACCGGGACAGGCGGATTTTATGGCTACACCTTC.

This clonotype occurred many times. The chain uses TRBV6-5 and TRBJ2-7; the D gene is possibly TRBD1 (6 bases). The ends were cut back, 0 bases at V and 3 bases at J, with 18 bases in the middle. The germline gives CDR1 MNHEY, CDR2 SVGAGI. There are 17 residues in the CDR3. The CDR3 bases are TGTGCCAGCAGTTACTCGCTTGCGTCAGGGGCCTTCTACGAGCAGTACTTC. Protein: CASSYSLASGAFYEQYF.

This clonotype was recorded many times. V usage is TRBV20-1 and J usage is TRBJ2-1, with 8 positions matching TRBD1. From germline, CDR1 is DFQATT and CDR2 SNEGSKA (reference sequence). CDR3 size: 16 residues. The junction had 7 bases not matched to a gene; V was cut back by 0 bases and J by 3 bases. DNA of the CDR3: TGCAGTGCTAGAGAGGGAACAGGGGGTTTCTACAATGAGCAGTTCTTC. Protein product: CSAREGTGGFYNEQFF.

This clonotype showed up many times. This chain uses TRBV6-1 with TRBJ1-1, with a possible D match to TRBD1 (5 bases). The CDR3 length is 13 residues. V lost 8 bases and J lost 1, with 11 bases in between. Germline assignment: CDR1 MNHNS and CDR2 SASEGT. CDR3 coding DNA: TGTGCCAGCGGAGGGGCAGGGAACACTGAAGCTTTCTTT. It translates to CASGGAGNTEAFF.

This clonotype was seen ten or more times. The V gene is TRBV27, the J gene TRBJ2-3, with D perhaps matching TRBD2 (5 bases). Germline V gives CDR1 MNHEY, CDR2 SMNVEV (reference sequence). The length of the CDR3 is 15 residues. Trimming stripped 6 bases from V and 4 bases from J, with 17 bases between. The CDR3 DNA sequence: TGTGCCAGCAGGTCCTTCGGGGTCCTGGCAGATACGCAGTATTTT. As protein: CASRSFGVLADTQYF.

This clonotype has a count of ten or more. V usage is TRBV2 and J usage is TRBJ2-5; TRBD1 agrees at 9 bases. With V trimmed by 8 bases and J by 2 bases, 6 bases remained unmatched. The CDR3 sequence is 14 residues long. Germline assignment: CDR1 SNHLY and CDR2 FYNNEI. CDR3 bases: TGTGCCAGCGGCCTACAGGGGGCTCAAGAGACCCAGTACTTC. Translating gives CASGLQGAQETQYF.

This rearrangement joins TRBV7-2 to TRBJ2-1; a possible D gene is TRBD2 (5 bases). The CDR3 covers 18 residues. Germline-derived CDR1 and CDR2 are SGHTA and FQGNSA. Trimming removed 8 bases at V and 14 bases at J, with 37 bases between. CDR3 nucleotide sequence: TGTGCCAGCTCACCACCGTCCCCAGTACGGACCTACGGGGTGAGCAAGTTCTTC. It codes for CASSPPSPVRTYGVSKFF.

This clonotype came up many times. This rearrangement joins TRBV7-8 to TRBJ2-7; TRBD2 is a possible D gene (6 bases). Germline V gene data show CDR1 as SGHVS and CDR2 as FQNEAQ. V gave up 6 bases and J gave up 2 bases, with 14 bases separating them. The CDR3 extends over 14 amino acids. CDR3 loop: CASSTGSQPYEQYF. The CDR3 nucleotides are TGTGCCAGCAGTACCGGGAGTCAGCCCTACGAGCAGTACTTC.

The sample holds many counts of this clonotype. This chain connects TRBV20-1 to TRBJ1-5; the D gene is possibly TRBD1 (5 bases). The CDR3 is 16 residues long. Germline V gene sequence: CDR1 DFQATT, CDR2 SNEGSKA (reference sequence). V was clipped by 1 base and J by 2 bases, with 15 bases between them. CDR3 sequence: CSARGERGRGNQPQHF. For the CDR3, the DNA is TGCAGTGCTAGAGGTGAACGGGGGAGAGGCAATCAGCCCCAGCATTTT.

This clonotype was found many times. The chain carries TRBV14 and TRBJ2-3; D unclear. V was shortened by 1 base and J by 3 bases, with 5 bases between the two germline ends. The CDR3 runs to 13 residues. Germline V lookup: CDR1 SGHDN, CDR2 FVKESK. CDR3 DNA sequence: TGTGCCAGCAGCCAAGGGCGTACAGATACGCAGTATTTT. Residues: CASSQGRTDTQYF.

In its sample, this clonotype was seen many times. The V gene is TRBV28, the J gene TRBJ2-5; the match to TRBD2 covers 11 bases. The CDR3 extends over 15 amino acids. The V gene's germline CDR1 is MDHEN and CDR2 SYDVKM. V gave up 5 bases and J gave up 4 bases; unmatched junction bases: 6. The CDR3 is CASSIASGRTETQYF. The CDR3 DNA is TGTGCCAGCAGTATAGCTAGCGGGAGGACAGAGACCCAGTACTTC. The variable domain in full, completed from reference TRBV28 and TRBJ2-5, reads DVKVTQSSRYLVKRTGEKVFLECVQDMDHENMFWYRQDPGLGLRLIYFSYDVKMKEKGDIPEGYSVSREKKERFSLILESASTNQTSMYLCASSIASGRTETQYFGPGTRLLVL.

On this clonotype: A much larger clone sits a single nucleotide away, making a read error possible. The chain uses TRBV7-4 and TRBJ2-3; D gene uncertain. CDR3 size: 14 residues. Germline V gene lookup returns CDR1 SGHVT and CDR2 SQSDAQ. The CDR3 DNA sequence: TGTGCCAGCAGCCCCAAGGGATTCACAGATACGCGGTATTTT. Residues: CASSPKGFTDTRYF.

CDR3 DNA: TGCAGCGTGGCAGGGCAAGGACAGCGAGACAATGAGCAGTTCTTC. The encoded protein is CSVAGQGQRDNEQFF. The V gene is TRBV29-1, the J gene TRBJ2-1; D possibly corresponds to TRBD1 (6 bases). V lost 6 bases to trimming and J lost 5 bases, with 20 bases between them. This CDR3 region has 15 residues. CDR1 is SQVTM and CDR2 is ANQGSEA in the germline V gene.